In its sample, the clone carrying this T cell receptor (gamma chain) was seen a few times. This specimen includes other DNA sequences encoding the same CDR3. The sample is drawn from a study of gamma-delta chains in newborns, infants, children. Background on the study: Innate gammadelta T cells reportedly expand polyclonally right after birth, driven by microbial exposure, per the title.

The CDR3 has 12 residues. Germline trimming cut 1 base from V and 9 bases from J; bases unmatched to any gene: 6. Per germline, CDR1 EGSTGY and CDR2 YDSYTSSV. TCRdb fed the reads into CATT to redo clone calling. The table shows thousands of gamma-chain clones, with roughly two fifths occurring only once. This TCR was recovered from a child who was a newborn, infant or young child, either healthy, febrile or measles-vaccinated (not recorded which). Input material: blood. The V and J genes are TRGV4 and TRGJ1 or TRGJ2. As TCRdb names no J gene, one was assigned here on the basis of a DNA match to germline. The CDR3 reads CATWDGSSKKLF. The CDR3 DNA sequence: TGTGCCACCTGGGATGGCTCCAGTAAGAAACTCTTT.